The 15 T cell receptor beta chains presented below share a single source sample, sequenced in a study of T cell responses to AZD1222 COVID-19 vaccine. The repertoire was sequenced with immunoSEQ multiplex PCR; TCRdb's copy has only in-frame clones and lacks some. The sample consists of 150,000 or so clones, 80% to 95% of them appearing once. Here the sequenced sample was peripheral blood, taken on day 0 of AZD1222 vaccination. These receptors came from an adult in good health.

The gene calls are TRBV5-1 and TRBJ2-2; 7 nucleotides line up with TRBD1. Germline V lookup: CDR1 SGHRS, CDR2 YFSETQ. Losses at the gene ends were 6 bases for V and 7 bases for J; bases not matched to a gene: 15. The CDR3 length is 16 residues. CDR3 in DNA: TGCGCCAGCACTCTCACGACAGGGAGTGTGGTCGGGGAGCTGTTTTTT. It yields the protein CASTLTTGSVVGELFF.

This rearrangement joins TRBV28 to TRBJ1-2; 8 bases agree with TRBD1. Losses at the gene ends were 5 bases for V and 2 bases for J; bases not matched to a gene: 10. Germline V CDR1 and CDR2: MDHEN, SYDVKM. This CDR3 region has 16 residues. CDR3 amino acids: CASSPIHRGANYGYTF. In DNA form, the CDR3 reads TGTGCCAGCAGTCCGATCCACAGGGGGGCGAACTATGGCTACACCTTC.

This sequence joins TRBV7-9 and TRBJ2-1; the D gene is possibly TRBD2 (6 bases). V lost 1 base and J lost 9, with 16 bases in between. Germline-derived CDR1 and CDR2 are SEHNR and FQNEAQ (reference sequence). The CDR3 is made up of 15 amino acids. DNA for the CDR3: TGTGCCAGCAGCTTAGGCGGGAACCCCGCCAGTGAGCAGTTCTTC. Translation: CASSLGGNPASEQFF.

The chain is built from TRBV7-8 and TRBJ2-1; D may be TRBD2 (5 bases). Between the trimmed V and J ends, which lost 5 bases and 3 bases, there was a span of 8 bases. The CDR3 extends over 13 amino acids. The germline V gene encodes CDR1 SGHVS and CDR2 FQNEAQ. The CDR3 region is CASSRRDYNEQFF. The CDR3 DNA follows: TGTGCCAGCAGCCGCCGGGACTACAATGAGCAGTTCTTC.

The chain employs TRBV7-6 and TRBJ2-6; TRBD2 might be the D (5 bases). CDR3 size: 18 residues. V was trimmed by 0 bases and J by 0 bases, leaving 12 bases between them. Germline lookup yields CDR1 SGHVS and CDR2 FNYEAQ. The CDR3 here is CASSLAGRRNSGANVLTF. In DNA form, the CDR3 reads TGTGCCAGCAGCTTAGCGGGGAGACGGAACTCTGGGGCCAACGTCCTGACTTTC.

The chain has TRBV6-5 and TRBJ1-5; the D gene is possibly TRBD1 (6 bases). Per the germline V gene, CDR1 is MNHEY and CDR2 is SVGAGI. With 6 bases removed from V and 4 bases from J, the gap between germline ends came to 16 bases. The CDR3 has 15 amino acids. The CDR3 here is CASRSGQLGNQPQHF. The CDR3 DNA is TGTGCCAGCAGGTCCGGACAGTTGGGTAATCAGCCCCAGCATTTT.

The genes are TRBV19 and TRBJ1-1; D is undetermined. V shed 3 bases and J shed 1 base, with 9 bases lying between them. CDR3 length: 14 amino acids. Germline V gene lookup returns CDR1 LNHDA and CDR2 SQIVND (reference sequence). The CDR3 region has the DNA TGTGCCAGTAGTATGGGTACCGAGAACACTGAAGCTTTCTTT. This gives the protein CASSMGTENTEAFF.

This clone was seen once. Here the CDR3 reads CASSPGKPTDTQYF. DNA of the CDR3: TGCGCCAGCAGCCCGGGAAAGCCCACAGATACGCAGTATTTT. V usage is TRBV5-1 and J usage is TRBJ2-3, with D perhaps TRBD2 (5 bases). This CDR3 has 14 amino acids. Trimming pared 4 bases from V and 2 bases from J, leaving 11 bases between. Germline assignment: CDR1 SGHRS and CDR2 YFSETQ.

The chain recombines TRBV5-3 with TRBJ1-2; TRBD1 agrees at 10 bases. TRBV5-3 is an ORF; its function is uncertain. V was clipped by 4 bases and J by 4 bases; unmatched bases: 10. The CDR3 is 16 residues long. The CDR3: CARSGDRGVVFYGYTF. CDR3 in DNA: TGTGCCAGAAGCGGGGACAGGGGAGTCGTTTTCTATGGCTACACCTTC.

V is TRBV11-3 and J is TRBJ2-7; D may be TRBD2 (5 bases). This CDR3 comprises 13 residues. Per the germline V gene, CDR1 is SGHNT and CDR2 is YENEEA. The V end lost 5 bases, the J end lost 4 bases, and 12 bases lay between the germline ends. CDR3 in amino acids: CASSQPPGYEQYF. In DNA form, the CDR3 reads TGTGCCAGCAGCCAACCCCCGGGGTACGAGCAGTACTTC. Drawing the rest from reference TRBV11-3 and TRBJ2-7, the complete variable domain is EAGVVQSPRYKIIEKKQPVAFWCNPISGHNTLYWYLQNLGQGPELLIRYENEEAVDDSQLPKDRFSAERLKGVDSTLKIQPAELGDSAVYLCASSQPPGYEQYFGPGTRLTVT.

The V call is TRBV10-3, the J call TRBJ2-2; TRBD2 agrees at 9 bases. Germline V gene lookup returns CDR1 ENHRY and CDR2 SYGVKD. This CDR3 region has 14 residues. The J segment lost 4 bases and the V segment lost 10 bases, leaving 7 bases of the junction unmatched. CDR3 DNA: TGTGCCACCGTGCGGCGGGAGGGCACCGGGGAGCTGTTTTTT. Translation: CATVRREGTGELFF.

The V and J genes are TRBV12-5 and TRBJ2-1, with 12 bases aligning to TRBD2. Germline-derived CDR1 and CDR2 are LGHNT and FRNRAP. J lost 0 bases, V lost 3 bases, and 12 bases had no gene match. CDR3 length: 20 amino acids. CDR3 sequence reads: CASGFKAPGLAGSSYNEQFF. For the CDR3, the DNA is TGTGCTAGTGGTTTTAAGGCCCCCGGACTAGCGGGAAGCTCCTACAATGAGCAGTTCTTC.

The chain combines TRBV11-1 with TRBJ2-3, with 10 nucleotides matching TRBD2. The CDR3 is 16 amino acids. In germline, CDR1 is SGHAT, CDR2 FQDESV (reference sequence). Trimming at V came to 5 bases and at J to 2 bases, leaving 7 bases not matched to a gene. CDR3 nucleotides: TGTGCCAGCAGCCCCGGACTAGCGGTTTTCACAGATACGCAGTATTTT. This encodes CASSPGLAVFTDTQYF.

The DNA for the CDR3 is TGTGCCAGCTCGCCCTATAGACAGGGGAAGAGCAATCAGCCCCAGCATTTT. It codes for CASSPYRQGKSNQPQHF. This rearrangement joins TRBV18 to TRBJ1-5; TRBD1 aligns across 8 bases. Unmatched junction bases numbered 11, after V lost 6 bases and J lost 1 base. This CDR3 spans 17 amino acids. Germline-derived CDR1 and CDR2 are KGHSH and LQKENI.

The chain has TRBV19 and TRBJ2-7, with 8 bases lining up with TRBD1. The V and J ends lost 5 bases and 3 bases, in that order; junction bases with no gene match: 9. The germline gives CDR1 LNHDA, CDR2 SQIVND (reference sequence). The CDR3 runs to 15 residues. The CDR3 protein is CASSAAGTGFYEQYF. CDR3 nucleotides: TGTGCCAGTAGTGCCGCCGGGACAGGCTTCTACGAGCAGTACTTC.